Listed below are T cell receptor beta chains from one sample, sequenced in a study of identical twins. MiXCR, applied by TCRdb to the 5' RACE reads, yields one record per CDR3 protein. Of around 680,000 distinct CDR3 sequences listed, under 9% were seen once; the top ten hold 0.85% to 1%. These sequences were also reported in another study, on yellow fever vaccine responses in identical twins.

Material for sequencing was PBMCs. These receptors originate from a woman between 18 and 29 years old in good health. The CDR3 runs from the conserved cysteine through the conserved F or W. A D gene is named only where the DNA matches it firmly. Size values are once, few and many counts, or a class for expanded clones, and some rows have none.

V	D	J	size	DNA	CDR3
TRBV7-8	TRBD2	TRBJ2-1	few	TGTGCCAGCAGCCCTATAGCGGGGACGGGGTACAATGAGCAGTTCTTC	CASSPIAGTGYNEQFF
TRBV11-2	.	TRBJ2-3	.	TGTGCCAGCAGCTTAGAGGGTCTTGGGGTGGGCACAGATACGCAGTATTTT	CASSLEGLGVGTDTQYF
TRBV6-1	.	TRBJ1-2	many	TGTGCCAGCAGTGAAGCCCTGGATGGCTACACCTTC	CASSEALDGYTF
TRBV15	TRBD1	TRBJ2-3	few	TGTGCCACGTTCCGGACAGGGTCTCCAGATACGCAGTATTTT	CATFRTGSPDTQYF
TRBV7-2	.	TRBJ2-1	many	TGCGCCAGCAGCTTGGTCGGGAGTTCCTACAATGAGCAGTTCTTC	CASSLVGSSYNEQFF
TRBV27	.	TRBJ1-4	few	TGTGCCAGCAGACTAACGTTTTCGGCCGAAAAACTGTTTTTT	CASRLTFSAEKLFF
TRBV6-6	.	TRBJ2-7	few	TGTGCCAGCAGTTACAAGGATTTCGAGCAGTACTTC	CASSYKDFEQYF
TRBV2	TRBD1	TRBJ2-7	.	TGTGCCAGCAGTGCCCGGGACAGGCTCTCCTACGAGCAGTACTTC	CASSARDRLSYEQYF
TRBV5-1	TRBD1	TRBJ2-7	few	TGCGCCAGCAGCTTGGGAGTGCCTCCGGGACAGGGGACTTTCGAGCAGTACTTC	CASSLGVPPGQGTFEQYF
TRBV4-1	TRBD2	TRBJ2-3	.	TGCGCCAGCAGCCAACCGGGACTATCTCCAGATACGCAGTATTTT	CASSQPGLSPDTQYF
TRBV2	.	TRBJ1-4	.	TGTGCCAGCAGAGTAACATTAGTAAATGAAAAACTGTTTTTT	CASRVTLVNEKLFF
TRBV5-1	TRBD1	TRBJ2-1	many	TGCGCCAGCAGCCCCGGACAGGGGGCCTTTACTGAGCAGTTCTTC	CASSPGQGAFTEQFF
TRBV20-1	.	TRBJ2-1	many	TGCAGTGCTAGTAAGGGGGACATCAATGAGCAGTTCTTC	CSASKGDINEQFF
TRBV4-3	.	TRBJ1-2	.	TGCGCCAGCAGCCAAGATGAGTGGGGCTACACCTTC	CASSQDEWGYTF
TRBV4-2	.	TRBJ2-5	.	TGTGCCAGCAGCCTGGTGTTGAGGGCCCAAGAGACCCAGTACTTC	CASSLVLRAQETQYF
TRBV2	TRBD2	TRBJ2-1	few	TGTGCCAGCGGACCAAGAGCGGGAGGGCCCTACAATGAGCAGTTCTTC	CASGPRAGGPYNEQFF
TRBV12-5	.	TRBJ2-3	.	TGTGCTAGTGGTTACGCCCTCGGGGTAGATACGCAGTATTTT	CASGYALGVDTQYF
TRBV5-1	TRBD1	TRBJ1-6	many	TGCGCCAGCAGCTCAGAAACAGGAACCGGGACAGGAGATTCACCCCTCCACTTT	CASSSETGTGTGDSPLHF
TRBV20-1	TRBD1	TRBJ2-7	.	TGCAGTGCTAGGGGGGGGGACAGGGGCGCCTACGAGCAGTACTTC	CSARGGDRGAYEQYF
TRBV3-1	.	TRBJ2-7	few	TGTGCCAGCAGCCACCGGGGTGGCTCCTACGAGCAGTACTTC	CASSHRGGSYEQYF
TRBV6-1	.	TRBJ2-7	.	TGTGCCAGCAGTGAAGCGCTCTTACAGGGTCTGAAGTACTTC	CASSEALLQGLKYF
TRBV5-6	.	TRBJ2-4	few	TGTGCCAGCAGCTTGGCCTCGGGTCTAGCCAAAAACATTCAGTACTTC	CASSLASGLAKNIQYF
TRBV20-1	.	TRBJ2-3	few	TGCAGTGCTAGGGACCGACGGCAGGCAGATACGCAGTATTTT	CSARDRRQADTQYF
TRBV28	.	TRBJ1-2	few	TGTGCCAGCAGTTTCGGGGCCCTACGGCGGTATGGCTACACCTTC	CASSFGALRRYGYTF
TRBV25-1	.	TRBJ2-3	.	TGTGCCAGCAGTCAGCCGGGGCGCACAGATACGCAGTATTTT	CASSQPGRTDTQYF
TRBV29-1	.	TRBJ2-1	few	TGCAGCGTTGAGGGAGCAAGCCTCTCCTACAATGAGCAGTTCTTC	CSVEGASLSYNEQFF
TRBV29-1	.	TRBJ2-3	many	TGCACCAGTTCTCGGGAGTACAGTGTAGATACGCAGTATTTT	CTSSREYSVDTQYF
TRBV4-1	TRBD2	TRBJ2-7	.	TGCGCCGGCAGCCAAGATACGGGGGGGGGAAGGCAGCAGTACTTC	CAGSQDTGGGRQQYF
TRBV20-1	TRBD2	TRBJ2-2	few	TGCAGTGCTAGAAATGCGGCTAGCGGGGGGGCCGGGGAGCTGTTTTTT	CSARNAASGGAGELFF
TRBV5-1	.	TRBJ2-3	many	TGCGCCAGCCAGCCGGGGAGCACAGATACGCAGTATTTT	CASQPGSTDTQYF
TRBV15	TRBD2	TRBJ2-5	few	TGTGCCACCAGTCGGCGGGGGGAGTACCAAGAGACCCAGTACTTC	CATSRRGEYQETQYF
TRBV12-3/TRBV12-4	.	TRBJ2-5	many	TGTGCCAGCAGTGCCGCCCAGAGAATTCAAGAGACCCAGTACTTC	CASSAAQRIQETQYF
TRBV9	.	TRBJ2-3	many	TGTGCCAGCAGCTCGGGGCCTTCACCCTTGATAAGGGATACGCAGTATTTT	CASSSGPSPLIRDTQYF
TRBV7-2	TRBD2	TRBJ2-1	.	TGTGCCAGCAGCTTCAGACTAGCGGGGGGGCCAGGTGAGCAGTTCTTC	CASSFRLAGGPGEQFF
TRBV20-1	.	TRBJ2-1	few	TGCAGTGCTACCCCGGCGGCGGGAAACAATGAGCAGTTCTTC	CSATPAAGNNEQFF
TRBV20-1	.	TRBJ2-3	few	TGCAGTGCTAGAGAGCGGATTACAGATACGCAGTATTTT	CSARERITDTQYF
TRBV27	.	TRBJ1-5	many	TGTGCCAGCAGCGATCAGGGTCAGAGCAATCAGCCCCAGCATTTT	CASSDQGQSNQPQHF